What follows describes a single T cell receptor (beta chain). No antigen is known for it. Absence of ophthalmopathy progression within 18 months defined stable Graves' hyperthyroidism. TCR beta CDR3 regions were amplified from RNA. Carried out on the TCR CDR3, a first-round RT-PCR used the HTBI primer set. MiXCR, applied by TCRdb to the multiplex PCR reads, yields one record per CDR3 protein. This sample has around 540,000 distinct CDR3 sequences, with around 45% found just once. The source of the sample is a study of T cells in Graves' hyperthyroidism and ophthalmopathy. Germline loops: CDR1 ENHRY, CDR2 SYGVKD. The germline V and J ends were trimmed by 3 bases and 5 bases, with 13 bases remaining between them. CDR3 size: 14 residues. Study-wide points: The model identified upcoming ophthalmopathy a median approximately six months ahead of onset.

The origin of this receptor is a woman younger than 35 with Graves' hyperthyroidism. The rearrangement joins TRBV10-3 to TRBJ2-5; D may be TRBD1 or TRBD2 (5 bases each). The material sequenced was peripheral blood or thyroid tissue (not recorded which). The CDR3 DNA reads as TGTGCCATCAGTGAAACCGGGACGGCTGAGACCCAGTACTTC. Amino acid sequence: CAISETGTAETQYF.